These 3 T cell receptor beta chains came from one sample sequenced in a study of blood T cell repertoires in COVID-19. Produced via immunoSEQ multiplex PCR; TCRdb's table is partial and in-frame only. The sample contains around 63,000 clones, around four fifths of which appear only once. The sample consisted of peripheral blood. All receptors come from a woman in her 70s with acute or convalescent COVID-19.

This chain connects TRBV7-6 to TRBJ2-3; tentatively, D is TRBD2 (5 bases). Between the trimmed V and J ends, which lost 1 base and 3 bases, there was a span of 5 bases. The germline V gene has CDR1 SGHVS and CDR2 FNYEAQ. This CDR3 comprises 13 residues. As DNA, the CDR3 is TGTGCCAGCAGCTTAGGGAGGACAGATACGCAGTATTTT. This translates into CASSLGRTDTQYF.

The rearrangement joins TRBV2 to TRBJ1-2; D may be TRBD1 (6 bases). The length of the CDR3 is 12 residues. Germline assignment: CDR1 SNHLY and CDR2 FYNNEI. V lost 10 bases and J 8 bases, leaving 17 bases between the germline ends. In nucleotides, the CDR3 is TGTGCCACACAGGGATCCCGGCAGGGCTACACCTTC. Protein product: CATQGSRQGYTF.

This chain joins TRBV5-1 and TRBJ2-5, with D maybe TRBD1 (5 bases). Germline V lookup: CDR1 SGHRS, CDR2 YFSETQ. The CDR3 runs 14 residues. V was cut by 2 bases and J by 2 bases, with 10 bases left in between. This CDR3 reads CASSFLGQQETQYF. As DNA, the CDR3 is TGCGCCAGCAGCTTCTTGGGGCAGCAAGAGACCCAGTACTTC.